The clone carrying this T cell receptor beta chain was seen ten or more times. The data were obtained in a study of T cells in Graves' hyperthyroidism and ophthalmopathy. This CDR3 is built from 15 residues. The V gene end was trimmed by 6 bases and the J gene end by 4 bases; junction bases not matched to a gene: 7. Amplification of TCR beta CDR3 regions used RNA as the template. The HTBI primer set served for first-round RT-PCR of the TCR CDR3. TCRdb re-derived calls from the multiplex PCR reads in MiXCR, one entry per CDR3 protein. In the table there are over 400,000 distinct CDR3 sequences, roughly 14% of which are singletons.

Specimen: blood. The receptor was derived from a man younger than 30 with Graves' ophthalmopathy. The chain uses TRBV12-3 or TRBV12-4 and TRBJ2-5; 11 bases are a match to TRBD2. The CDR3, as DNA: TGTGCCAGCAGAGTCCTAGCGGGGGGACGAGAGACCCAGTACTTC. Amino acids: CASRVLAGGRETQYF.